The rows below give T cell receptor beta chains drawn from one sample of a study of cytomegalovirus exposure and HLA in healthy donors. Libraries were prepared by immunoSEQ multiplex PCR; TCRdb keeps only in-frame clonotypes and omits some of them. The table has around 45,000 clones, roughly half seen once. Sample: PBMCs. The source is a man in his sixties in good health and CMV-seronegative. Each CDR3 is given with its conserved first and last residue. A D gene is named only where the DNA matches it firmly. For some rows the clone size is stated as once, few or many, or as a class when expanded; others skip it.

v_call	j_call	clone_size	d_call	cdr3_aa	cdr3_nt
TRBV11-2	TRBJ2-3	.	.	CASSSEGGVRTDTQYF	TGTGCCAGCAGCTCCGAGGGGGGGGTTAGGACAGATACGCAGTATTTT
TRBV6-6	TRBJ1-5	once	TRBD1	CASSNRGGVSNQPQHF	TGTGCCAGCTCTAACAGGGGCGGCGTTAGCAATCAGCCCCAGCATTTT
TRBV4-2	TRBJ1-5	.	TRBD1	CASSQDLTGGQPQHF	TGTGCCAGCAGCCAAGATCTAACAGGGGGGCAGCCCCAGCATTTT
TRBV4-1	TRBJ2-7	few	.	CASSPVAGKQYF	TGCGCCAGCAGCCCCGTGGCGGGAAAGCAGTACTTC
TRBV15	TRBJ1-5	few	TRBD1	CATSRDQGVGQPQHF	TGTGCCACCAGCAGAGATCAGGGGGTCGGGCAGCCCCAGCATTTT
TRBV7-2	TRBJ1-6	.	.	CASSGQLSNSPLHF	TGTGCCAGCAGCGGACAGCTAAGTAATTCACCCCTCCACTTT
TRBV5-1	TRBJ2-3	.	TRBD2	CASSTAGVRTDTQYF	TGCGCCAGCAGCACAGCGGGAGTAAGGACAGATACGCAGTATTTT
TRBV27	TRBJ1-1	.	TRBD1	CASSFQGAPSTEAFF	TGTGCCAGCAGTTTTCAGGGGGCCCCGAGCACTGAAGCTTTCTTT
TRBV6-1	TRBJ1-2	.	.	CASSEARTVSYGYTF	TGTGCCAGCAGTGAGGCAAGGACAGTTAGCTATGGCTACACCTTC
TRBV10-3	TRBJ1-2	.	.	CAISKQGVDYGYTF	TGTGCCATCAGTAAACAGGGTGTGGACTATGGCTACACCTTC
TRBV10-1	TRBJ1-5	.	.	CASSEGTQPQHF	TGCGCCAGCAGTGAGGGCACTCAGCCCCAGCATTTT
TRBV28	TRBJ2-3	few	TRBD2	CASSQLSTSGSTDTQYF	TGTGCCAGCAGTCAGCTATCGACTAGCGGGAGCACAGATACGCAGTATTTT
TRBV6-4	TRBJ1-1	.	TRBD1	CASSDRPGTGKAFF	TGTGCCAGCAGTGATCGTCCCGGGACAGGGAAAGCTTTCTTT
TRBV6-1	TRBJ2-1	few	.	CASSFIADYNEQFF	TGTGCCAGCAGCTTCATAGCGGACTACAATGAGCAGTTCTTC
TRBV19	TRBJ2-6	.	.	CASSIPRANVLTF	TGTGCCAGTAGTATCCCTCGGGCCAACGTCCTGACTTTC
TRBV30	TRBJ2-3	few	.	CAWNYKGADTQYF	TGTGCCTGGAATTATAAGGGGGCAGATACGCAGTATTTT
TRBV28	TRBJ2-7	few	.	CASSLHQPAGLIIEQYF	TGTGCCAGCAGTTTACATCAGCCCGCAGGGTTGATTATCGAGCAGTACTTC
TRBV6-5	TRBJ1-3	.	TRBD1	CASSRQGDTGNTIYF	TGTGCCAGCAGTAGACAGGGAGACACTGGAAACACCATATATTTT
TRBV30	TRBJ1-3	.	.	CAWTGTTIYF	TGTGCCTGGACCGGGACAACCATATATTTT
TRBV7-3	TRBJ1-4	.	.	CASSLDRANEKLFF	TGTGCCAGCAGCCTAGACAGAGCAAATGAAAAACTGTTTTTT
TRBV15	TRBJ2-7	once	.	CATSSFGLTSYF	TGTGCCACCAGCAGTTTCGGACTCACCTCGTACTTC
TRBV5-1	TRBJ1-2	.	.	CASSEQGHGYTF	TGCGCCAGCTCGGAGCAGGGTCATGGCTACACCTTC
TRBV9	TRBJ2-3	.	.	CASSPNQASTDTQYF	TGTGCCAGCAGCCCCAACCAGGCTAGCACAGATACGCAGTATTTT
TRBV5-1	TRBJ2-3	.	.	CATWAGGVPDTQYF	TGCGCCACCTGGGCCGGGGGAGTCCCAGATACGCAGTATTTT
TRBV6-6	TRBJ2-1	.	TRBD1	CASSRGQAEQFF	TGTGCCAGCAGTCGCGGACAGGCCGAGCAGTTCTTC
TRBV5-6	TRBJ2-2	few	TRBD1	CASSFTGGRYGGELFF	TGTGCCAGCAGCTTTACAGGGGGCAGGTACGGCGGGGAGCTGTTTTTT
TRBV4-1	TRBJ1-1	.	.	CASSQVPGGNTEAFF	TGCGCCAGCAGCCAAGTACCGGGGGGGAACACTGAAGCTTTCTTT
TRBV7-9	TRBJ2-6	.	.	CASSRSGANVLTF	TGTGCCAGCAGCCGCTCTGGGGCCAACGTCCTGACTTTC
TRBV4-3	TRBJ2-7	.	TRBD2	CASSPYFSGRSSYEQYF	TGCGCCAGCAGCCCCTACTTTAGCGGGAGAAGCTCCTACGAGCAGTACTTC
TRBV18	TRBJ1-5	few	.	CASKAQSDQPQHF	TGTGCCAGCAAAGCACAGTCCGATCAGCCCCAGCATTTT
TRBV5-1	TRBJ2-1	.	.	CASSRDTSSYNEQFF	TGCGCCAGCAGCAGAGACACGAGCTCCTACAATGAGCAGTTCTTC
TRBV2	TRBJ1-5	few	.	CASKGNRLLNQPQHF	TGTGCCAGCAAGGGGAACAGGCTCTTAAATCAGCCCCAGCATTTT
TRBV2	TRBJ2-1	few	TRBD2	CASRRLAGSFGEQFF	TGTGCCAGCAGAAGACTAGCGGGATCCTTCGGAGAGCAGTTCTTC
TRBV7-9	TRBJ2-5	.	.	CASSPSGGQETQYF	TGTGCCAGCAGCCCCTCCGGGGGCCAAGAGACCCAGTACTTC
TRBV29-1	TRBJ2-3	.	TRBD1	CSVDRGQDTQYF	TGCAGCGTTGACAGGGGGCAAGATACGCAGTATTTT
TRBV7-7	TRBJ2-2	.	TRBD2	CASSSVAGGGGELFF	TGTGCCAGCAGCTCCGTAGCGGGAGGAGGCGGGGAGCTGTTTTTT
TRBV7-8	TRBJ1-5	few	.	CASSPTGHDPSRNQPQHF	TGTGCCAGCAGCCCCACCGGACACGACCCCTCGCGCAATCAGCCCCAGCATTTT
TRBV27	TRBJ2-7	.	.	CASSLFGRDYEQYF	TGTGCCAGCAGTTTATTCGGCAGGGATTACGAGCAGTACTTC
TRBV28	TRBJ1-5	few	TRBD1	CASSGDRGQPQHF	TGTGCCAGCAGCGGGGACAGGGGACAGCCCCAGCATTTT
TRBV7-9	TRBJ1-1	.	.	CASSLLEGLTEAFF	TGTGCCAGCAGCTTACTGGAGGGATTGACTGAAGCTTTCTTT
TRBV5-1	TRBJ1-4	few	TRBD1	CASSLAGGGNEKLFF	TGCGCCAGCAGCTTGGCAGGGGGCGGGAATGAAAAACTGTTTTTT
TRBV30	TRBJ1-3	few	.	CALKRTAGNTIYF	TGTGCCCTAAAGCGAACCGCTGGAAACACCATATATTTT
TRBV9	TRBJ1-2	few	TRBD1	CASSGQGAGGYTF	TGTGCCAGCAGCGGACAGGGGGCAGGTGGCTACACCTTC
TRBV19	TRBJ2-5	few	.	CASSIVGAGEGETQYF	TGTGCCAGTAGTATAGTAGGCGCAGGGGAGGGGGAGACCCAGTACTTC
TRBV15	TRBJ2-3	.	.	CATSSRRGFTDTQYF	TGTGCCACCAGCAGCCGGAGGGGCTTCACAGATACGCAGTATTTT
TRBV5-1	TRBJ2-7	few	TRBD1	CASSLETGDDEQYF	TGCGCCAGCAGCTTGGAGACAGGGGACGACGAGCAGTACTTC
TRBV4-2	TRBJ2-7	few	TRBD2	CASSRAGSSGGPYEQYF	TGTGCCAGCAGCCGCGCCGGGTCTAGCGGGGGCCCCTACGAGCAGTACTTC
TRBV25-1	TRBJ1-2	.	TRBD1	CASSDPQGGGYGYTF	TGTGCCAGCAGTGACCCGCAGGGGGGCGGCTATGGCTACACCTTC
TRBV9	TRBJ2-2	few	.	CASSGQGRGGELFF	TGTGCCAGCAGCGGACAGGGGAGGGGCGGGGAGCTGTTTTTT
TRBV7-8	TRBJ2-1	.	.	CASSLGPAGMYNEQFF	TGTGCCAGCAGCTTAGGCCCGGCGGGAATGTACAATGAGCAGTTCTTC
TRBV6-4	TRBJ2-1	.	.	CASSDQGEANEQFF	TGTGCCAGCAGTGATCAGGGGGAGGCCAATGAGCAGTTCTTC
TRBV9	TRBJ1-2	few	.	CASSVVGGAYGYTF	TGTGCCAGCAGCGTAGTTGGCGGGGCCTATGGCTACACCTTC
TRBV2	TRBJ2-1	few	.	CASSEPFLQEQFF	TGTGCCAGCAGTGAACCCTTCTTACAAGAGCAGTTCTTC
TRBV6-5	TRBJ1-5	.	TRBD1	CASSSGQGLNQPQHF	TGTGCCAGCAGTTCCGGACAGGGGCTGAATCAGCCCCAGCATTTT
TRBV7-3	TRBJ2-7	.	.	CASSPDSYSYEQYF	TGTGCCAGCAGCCCGGACTCTTACTCCTACGAGCAGTACTTC
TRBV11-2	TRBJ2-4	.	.	CASSPYYGSQAKNIQYF	TGTGCCAGCAGCCCCTATTATGGGAGCCAAGCCAAAAACATTCAGTACTTC
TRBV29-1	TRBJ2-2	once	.	CSVEDRTVNTGELFF	TGCAGCGTTGAAGACAGGACAGTGAACACCGGGGAGCTGTTTTTT
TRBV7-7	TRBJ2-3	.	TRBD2	CASSLGSHSAGVMDTQYF	TGTGCCAGCAGCTTAGGCAGTCATTCAGCGGGAGTCATGGATACGCAGTATTTT
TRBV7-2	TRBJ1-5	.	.	CASSHEGLGQPQHF	TGTGCCAGCAGCCATGAGGGATTAGGCCAGCCCCAGCATTTT